The 22 T cell receptor beta chains below come from one sample, sequenced in a study of T cell responses to AZD1222 COVID-19 vaccine. Repertoires were generated with immunoSEQ multiplex PCR, while TCRdb's copy carries only in-frame clones and drops some. The repertoire has about 64,000 clones, approximately 90% of them found once; the top ten carry roughly 6.3%. The specimen was peripheral blood, collected 28 days after the second dose of the MenACWY control vaccine. The receptor source for this set is an adult who received the MenACWY meningococcal vaccine as a control.

The V call is TRBV5-1, the J call TRBJ1-4; 7 bases align to TRBD1. Per germline, CDR1 SGHRS and CDR2 YFSETQ. V trimming: 3 bases; J trimming: 7 bases; junction bases outside the gene matches: 3. The CDR3 is 13 residues long. CDR3 nucleotides: TGCGCCAGCAGCTCTAGGGGGCGTGAAAAACTGTTTTTT. This gives the protein CASSSRGREKLFF.

The sample holds one count of this clone. V and J are TRBV9 and TRBJ2-5; 9 positions agree with TRBD2. After removal of 9 bases from V and 5 bases from J, the junction contained 14 bases not matched to a gene. This CDR3 has 15 residues. Looked up from germline, CDR1 is SGDLS and CDR2 is YYNGEE. The CDR3 loop reads CATSEDSGSSETQYF. The CDR3 bases are TGTGCCACCTCCGAGGATAGCGGGAGTTCGGAGACCCAGTACTTC. The full variable domain, rest sourced from reference TRBV9 and TRBJ2-5, is DSGVTQTPKHLITATGQRVTLRCSPRSGDLSVYWYQQSLDQGLQFLIQYYNGEERAKGNILERFSAQQFPDLHSELNLSSLELGDSALYFCATSEDSGSSETQYFGPGTRLLVL.

The CDR3 sequence is CASGATEPQHF. The CDR3 nucleotides are TGTGCCAGCGGCGCAACTGAGCCCCAGCATTTT. The chain is built from TRBV28 and TRBJ1-5; D unclear. The CDR3 length is 11 residues. With 8 bases removed from V and 8 bases from J, the gap between germline ends came to 10 bases. Germline V gene sequence: CDR1 MDHEN, CDR2 SYDVKM.

This rearrangement joins TRBV7-6 to TRBJ2-5, with 12 bases lining up with TRBD2. The trim removed 5 bases at V and 4 bases at J, leaving 5 bases unmatched. CDR3 length equals 15 residues. Germline CDR1 SGHVS, CDR2 FNYEAQ. Written as DNA, the CDR3 is TGTGCCAGCAGCCCCCTAGCGGGAGGGCCAGAGACCCAGTACTTC. It yields the protein CASSPLAGGPETQYF.

The chain combines TRBV28 with TRBJ1-6, with TRBD1 matching 10 bases. CDR3 length equals 14 residues. V shed 5 bases and J 11 bases; nucleotides not matched to a gene: 6. Germline CDR1 and CDR2: MDHEN and SYDVKM. DNA for the CDR3: TGTGCCAGCAGTGTTAGGACAGGGGGGGCACCCCTCCACTTT. It codes for CASSVRTGGAPLHF. Full variable domain (remainder filled in from reference TRBV28 and TRBJ1-6): DVKVTQSSRYLVKRTGEKVFLECVQDMDHENMFWYRQDPGLGLRLIYFSYDVKMKEKGDIPEGYSVSREKKERFSLILESASTNQTSMYLCASSVRTGGAPLHFGNGTRLTVT.

This chain joins TRBV4-2 and TRBJ1-3; no definite D call. Germline CDR1 is LGHNA and CDR2 is YNFKEQ. CDR3 length: 15 residues. V was shortened by 0 bases and J by 3 bases, with 9 bases between the two germline ends. The CDR3 reads CASSQEPGGGNTIYF. The CDR3 DNA reads TGTGCCAGCAGCCAAGAACCGGGTGGTGGAAACACCATATATTTT.

The rearrangement uses TRBV11-1 and TRBJ2-7, with 10 bases aligning to TRBD2. This CDR3 has 15 amino acids. Germline V gene sequence: CDR1 SGHAT, CDR2 FQDESV (reference sequence). V lost 5 bases and J lost 5; bases outside the gene matches: 9. The CDR3 DNA reads TGTGCCAGCAGCGTCGATCTAGCGGGAGAAAACGAGCAGTACTTC. As protein: CASSVDLAGENEQYF.

This chain's CDR3 is CASSLLGTGRGRNTEAFF. The CDR3, as DNA: TGCGCCAGCAGCTTGCTTGGGACAGGGCGGGGGCGGAACACTGAAGCTTTCTTT. V is TRBV5-1 and J is TRBJ1-1, with 9 bases identical to TRBD1. Losses at the gene ends were 1 base for V and 1 base for J; bases not matched to a gene: 11. The length of the CDR3 is 18 residues. Germline V gene data show CDR1 as SGHRS and CDR2 as YFSETQ.

The chain is built from TRBV19 and TRBJ1-5; D is uncertain. Germline V gene data show CDR1 as LNHDA and CDR2 as SQIVND (reference sequence). V gave up 6 bases and J gave up 0 bases, with 12 bases separating them. This CDR3 region has 15 residues. As DNA, the CDR3 is TGTGCCAGTAGCCCCCCCCGGCATAGCAATCAGCCCCAGCATTTT. Translation gives CASSPPRHSNQPQHF.

The genes are TRBV6-5 and TRBJ1-1; the D gene is possibly TRBD1 (5 bases). V was pared by 6 bases and J by 2 bases, with 10 bases between. Germline loops: CDR1 MNHEY, CDR2 SVGAGI. This CDR3 is 13 amino acids long. The chain's CDR3 is CASRVQVNTEAFF. As DNA, the CDR3 is TGTGCCAGCAGAGTACAGGTAAACACTGAAGCTTTCTTT.

This chain links TRBV15 with TRBJ1-2; D is perhaps TRBD1 (6 bases). The CDR3 sequence is 14 residues long. In germline, CDR1 is LNHNV, CDR2 YYDKDF (reference sequence). The V and J ends lost 5 bases and 7 bases respectively, with 17 bases between them. The CDR3 loop is CATSPSTGSRGYTF. The CDR3 bases are TGTGCCACCAGCCCCTCCACAGGGAGCCGTGGCTACACCTTC.

DNA of the CDR3: TGTGCCAGCAAGGAGACAGGGGACCACGGGACACCCCTCCACTTT. Translation: CASKETGDHGTPLHF. This chain uses TRBV27 with TRBJ1-6, with TRBD1 identical over 8 bases. V lost 7 bases and J lost 11; bases outside the gene matches: 13. Germline CDR1 reads MNHEY; CDR2 reads SMNVEV (reference sequence). This CDR3 region has 15 residues.

The J gene is TRBJ1-5, the V gene TRBV28, with a weak D call TRBD1 (5 bases). The CDR3 length is 15 residues. Germline CDR1 and CDR2: MDHEN and SYDVKM. Trimming took 6 bases from V and 7 from J, leaving 19 bases between them. The CDR3, as DNA: TGTGCCAGCAGCTTGTCCGCTGGGGGAGGCCAGCCCCAGCATTTT. This encodes CASSLSAGGGQPQHF.

This chain connects TRBV7-7 to TRBJ2-5, with TRBD1 matching over 8 bases. CDR3 length: 14 amino acids. The J segment lost 5 bases and the V segment lost 5 bases, leaving 7 bases of the junction unmatched. From germline, CDR1 is SSHAT and CDR2 FNYEAQ (reference sequence). The CDR3 sequence: CASSTQGAAETQYF. CDR3 in DNA: TGTGCCAGCAGCACCCAGGGGGCGGCGGAGACCCAGTACTTC. Full variable domain (rest looked up from reference TRBV7-7 and TRBJ2-5): GAGVSQSPRYKVTKRGQDVTLRCDPISSHATLYWYQQALGQGPEFLTYFNYEAQPDKSGLPSDRFSAERPEGSISTLTIQRTEQRDSAMYRCASSTQGAAETQYFGPGTRLLVL.

This sequence joins TRBV10-3 and TRBJ2-3; D gene ambiguous. Trimming removed 0 bases from V and 0 bases from J, with 13 bases in between. The germline gives CDR1 ENHRY, CDR2 SYGVKD. This CDR3 is 17 amino acids long. In nucleotides, the CDR3 is TGTGCCATCAGTGAGTCGATCGGTGGTTCTAGCACAGATACGCAGTATTTT. It translates to CAISESIGGSSTDTQYF.

V gene TRBV11-2 combines with J gene TRBJ2-7, with D possibly TRBD2 on 5 matching bases. Germline values: CDR1 SGHAT, CDR2 FQNNGV. The V end lost 1 base, the J end lost 3 bases, and 22 bases lay between the germline ends. CDR3 size: 18 residues. The CDR3 bases are TGTGCCAGCAGCTTAGCCCTCCCGGTTCTCGGGGTCGGCTACGAGCAGTACTTC. Encoded protein: CASSLALPVLGVGYEQYF.

The rearrangement joins TRBV4-3 to TRBJ2-4, with D tentatively TRBD1 or TRBD2 (5 bases each). Germline CDR1 and CDR2: LGHNA and YSLEER. This CDR3 has 17 amino acids. With 4 bases removed from V and 0 bases from J, the gap between germline ends came to 16 bases. CDR3 loop: CASSPRAGDEAKNIQYF. The CDR3 DNA is TGCGCCAGCAGCCCCCGCGCCGGGGACGAAGCCAAAAACATTCAGTACTTC.

In DNA form, the CDR3 reads TGTGCCAGCAGTGCCTTTCCGGGACAGTCTTCCTACGAGCAGTACTTC. This translates into CASSAFPGQSSYEQYF. This sequence joins TRBV6-1 and TRBJ2-7; 7 nucleotides align to TRBD1. This CDR3 has 16 residues. The J segment lost 1 base and the V segment lost 4 bases, leaving 10 bases of the junction unmatched. Germline V gene sequence: CDR1 MNHNS, CDR2 SASEGT.

This clone was counted a single time. CDR3 amino acids: CASRLSGTGFEKLFF. The CDR3 region has the DNA TGTGCCAGCAGGTTGTCCGGGACAGGGTTCGAAAAACTGTTTTTT. The chain combines TRBV6-5 with TRBJ1-4; 9 positions match TRBD1. The germline CDR1 and CDR2 sequences are MNHEY and SVGAGI. The CDR3 length is 15 residues. V was pared by 6 bases and J by 8 bases, with 10 bases of the junction left unmatched.

J is TRBJ2-7 and V is TRBV11-2; 11 nucleotides line up with TRBD1. The CDR3 runs 15 residues. J gave up 0 bases and V 4 bases, and 2 bases lay outside the gene matches. Germline CDR1 is SGHAT and CDR2 is FQNNGV. CDR3 nucleotide sequence: TGTGCCAGCAGCTCCGGGACAGGGGGCTCCTACGAGCAGTACTTC. This encodes CASSSGTGGSYEQYF.

The V and J genes are TRBV6-5 and TRBJ1-5; TRBD1 matches at 9 bases. This CDR3 has 16 residues. Germline CDR1 MNHEY, CDR2 SVGAGI. Trimming removed 3 bases from V and 9 bases from J; junction bases left unmatched: 12. The CDR3 coding sequence is TGTGCCAGCAGTTATAACAGGGACAGGGCCTCAGGGCCCCAGCATTTT. This encodes CASSYNRDRASGPQHF.

This sequence joins TRBV14 and TRBJ2-1; 9 bases fit TRBD2. The CDR3 has 17 amino acids. V trimming: 0 bases; J trimming: 5 bases; junction bases outside the gene matches: 8. Germline CDR1 SGHDN, CDR2 FVKESK. The CDR3 sequence is CASSQDRLAELNNEQFF. Here the CDR3 DNA reads TGTGCCAGCAGCCAAGATCGACTAGCGGAGCTAAACAATGAGCAGTTCTTC.